The rows below give T cell receptor beta chains drawn from one sample of a study of radiation and T cells in renal cell carcinoma. Libraries were prepared by immunoSEQ multiplex PCR; TCRdb keeps only in-frame clonotypes and omits some of them. The sample lists some 120,000 clones; approximately 80% were seen once. Sequencing used blood, obtained from a patient whose treatment included radiotherapy and nephrectomy. These receptors all stem from a woman aged 55-75 years with renal cell carcinoma. CDR3s include the opening cysteine and the closing phenylalanine or tryptophan. D genes are given only for firm matches. Some rows mark clone size as missing; the rest say once, few, many or name a class of expanded clone.

j_call clone_size d_call v_call cdr3_nt cdr3_aa
TRBJ2-3 NA NA TRBV6-1 TGTGCCAGCAGTGAACGGTTTTTTGGGGCAGATACGCAGTATTTT CASSERFFGADTQYF
TRBJ2-7 NA TRBD2 TRBV5-1 TGCGCCAGCAGTGAGCTAGCGGACTCCTACGAGCAGTACTTC CASSELADSYEQYF
TRBJ2-2 NA NA TRBV21-1 TGTGCCAGCAGCAAAGGGACAGGGGTAAACACCGGGGAGCTGTTTTTT CASSKGTGVNTGELFF
TRBJ2-2 NA NA TRBV11-2 TGTGCCAGCAGTAAACTAGCCACGAACACCGGGGAGCTGTTTTTT CASSKLATNTGELFF
TRBJ1-2 NA NA TRBV6-5 TGTGCCAGCAGTCCCGGCGGCTTCTATGGCTACACCTTC CASSPGGFYGYTF
TRBJ1-2 NA NA TRBV11-1 TGTGCCAGCAGCTTAGGAAGGGATGGCTACACCTTC CASSLGRDGYTF
TRBJ2-7 NA NA TRBV6-6 TGTGCCAGCAGTTACTCGATTGGGGTCGAGCAGTACTTC CASSYSIGVEQYF
TRBJ2-7 NA TRBD1 TRBV6-5 TGTGCCAGCAGGGAACCCGGACAGGGTTCCTACGAGCAGTACTTC CASREPGQGSYEQYF
TRBJ1-4 NA NA TRBV7-3 TGTGCCAGCAGCCCAAGGGCCACGTTGGCCCGTGAAAAACTGTTTTTT CASSPRATLAREKLFF
TRBJ1-1 NA TRBD1 TRBV28 TGTGCCAGCAATCCCGGACAGGGACAAACTGAAGCTTTCTTT CASNPGQGQTEAFF
TRBJ1-5 NA NA TRBV2 TGTGCCAGCAGGTCACGGACAGGCAATCAGCCCCAGCATTTT CASRSRTGNQPQHF
TRBJ2-5 NA NA TRBV28 TGTGCCAGCAGTTCTCTAAGGGGGCAAGAGACCCAGTACTTC CASSSLRGQETQYF
TRBJ2-3 NA TRBD1 TRBV9 TGTGCCAGCAGCTCGACAGGGGGGAGCACAGATACGCAGTATTTT CASSSTGGSTDTQYF
TRBJ2-7 once NA TRBV6-6 TGTGCCAGCAGCTGGACATCGGATACCTACGAGCAGTACTTC CASSWTSDTYEQYF
TRBJ1-2 NA NA TRBV29-1 TGCAGCGTCCTCCGGGACCCCCGTTTGCACACCTTC CSVLRDPRLHTF
TRBJ2-5 NA TRBD2 TRBV29-1 TGCAGCGTCGAGCAACTAGCGCGAGAAGAGACCCAGTACTTC CSVEQLAREETQYF
TRBJ2-2 NA NA TRBV9 TGTGCCAGCAATCAGGATACGAACACCGGGGAGCTGTTTTTT CASNQDTNTGELFF
TRBJ2-3 NA NA TRBV6-1 TGTGCCAGCAGAGCCTTGACAGACGACACAGATACGCAGTATTTT CASRALTDDTDTQYF
TRBJ1-1 few NA TRBV11-2 TGTGCCAGCAGCCCCGACAGGAGGGCTTCTGAAGCTTTCTTT CASSPDRRASEAFF
TRBJ2-6 NA NA TRBV19 TGTGCCAGTAGTGGCTTGGAGGGGCTAAGTGGGGCCAACGTCCTGACTTTC CASSGLEGLSGANVLTF
TRBJ2-2 NA TRBD2 TRBV7-2 TGTGCCAGCAGCCCTGGACTAGCGGGAGCCGGGGAGCTGTTTTTT CASSPGLAGAGELFF
TRBJ1-3 NA NA TRBV15 TGTGCCACCAGCAGAGGAGGGAACGGAAACACCATATATTTT CATSRGGNGNTIYF
TRBJ2-7 NA NA TRBV5-6 TGTGCCAGCAGCTTGGTGGGGCCTGTCTACGAGCAGTACTTC CASSLVGPVYEQYF
TRBJ2-7 NA NA TRBV2 TGTGCCAGCAGTGAATTCAGGCGGGAACGCTCCTACGAGCAGTACTTC CASSEFRRERSYEQYF
TRBJ2-1 NA NA TRBV6-5 TGTGCCAGCACAAAGTCAGGATACAATGAGCAGTTCTTC CASTKSGYNEQFF
TRBJ1-4 NA NA TRBV6-1 TGTGCCAGCAGTGTAGGGGAAAAACTGTTTTTT CASSVGEKLFF
TRBJ2-2 NA NA TRBV30 TGTGCCTGGAGTCCGGGGGCGCGCACCGGGGAGCTGTTTTTT CAWSPGARTGELFF
TRBJ1-2 NA TRBD1 TRBV25-1 TGTGCCAGTTCGACAGGGCCCATGAGAGGCTACACCTTC CASSTGPMRGYTF